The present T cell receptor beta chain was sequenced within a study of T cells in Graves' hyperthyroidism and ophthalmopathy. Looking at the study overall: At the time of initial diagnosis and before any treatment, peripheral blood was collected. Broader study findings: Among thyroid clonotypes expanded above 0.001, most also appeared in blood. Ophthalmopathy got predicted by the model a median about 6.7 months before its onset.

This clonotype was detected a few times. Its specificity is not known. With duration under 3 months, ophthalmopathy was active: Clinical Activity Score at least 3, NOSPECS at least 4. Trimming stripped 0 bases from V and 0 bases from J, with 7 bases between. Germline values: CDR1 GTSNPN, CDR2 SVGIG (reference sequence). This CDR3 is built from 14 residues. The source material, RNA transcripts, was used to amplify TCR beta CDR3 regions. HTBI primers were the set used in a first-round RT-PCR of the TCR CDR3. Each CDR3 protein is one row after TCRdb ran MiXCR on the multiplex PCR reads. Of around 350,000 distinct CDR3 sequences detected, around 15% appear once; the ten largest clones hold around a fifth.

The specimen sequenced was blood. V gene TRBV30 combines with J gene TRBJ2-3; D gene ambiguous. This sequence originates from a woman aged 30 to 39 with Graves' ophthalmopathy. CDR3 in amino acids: CAWSVSGSTDTQYF. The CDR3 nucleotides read TGTGCCTGGAGTGTATCTGGGAGCACAGATACGCAGTATTTT.